This T cell receptor beta chain was sequenced in a study of T cell responses to AZD1222 COVID-19 vaccine (TCRdb year 2021). Some background on the complete study: AZD1222 recipients whose second dose came at about 4 weeks and those whose second dose came at about 12 weeks were combined into one group, since spike-specific TCR depth and breadth did not differ between the two schedules. Enrollment into the trials was organized by age into subgroups of 18-55, 56-69 and 70-plus years, and those subgroups contained about 160, 30 and 59 TCR-sequenced participants, respectively. TCR sequencing was performed for 230 to 250 trial participants, of whom roughly 200 were given two doses of AZD1222 and some 26 were given two doses of MenACWY control vaccine. Results the study describes overall, beyond this receptor: Because no day 14 peak-response samples were available, repertoires were characterized only after the peak T cell response. Vaccine-associated CD4 TCRs spanned the whole spike protein, with dominant responses in regions 160-218 and 743-854. Conclusions about previously exposed vaccinees are limited, since just a handful of AZD1222 recipients were seropositive for SARS-CoV-2 at baseline. After two AZD1222 doses, both the breadth and the depth of spike-specific TCRs were significantly higher than at day 0 and than in MenACWY recipients. Most participants were white British and females outnumbered males, and the authors suggested that clonal diversity may have been underestimated. Epitopes outside the regions mutated in the B.1.351 and B.1.1.7 variants were reportedly recognized by nearly half of the unique spike-specific TCRs. In the small 56-69-year group, the increase in depth fell short of significance, most likely because of low power.

Clipping removes 6 bases from V and 10 bases from J, with 8 as the unmatched junction base count. Inclusive of the bounding cysteine and phenylalanine, the CDR3 is 13 residues long. Only the CDR3 portion is preserved as DNA: 39 bases, with reading frame beginning at the first base. CDR1 and CDR2 are drawn from the germline V gene: MNHEY, SVGAGI. Reading the label with the study, this specimen's time point is: baseline before first vaccination. Vaccinee samples were obtained from the UK trials COV001 and COV002, which included a single-blind randomized controlled phase 2/3 trial of AZD1222 (ChAdOx1 nCoV-19) in healthy adults. For TCRbeta chain sequencing, PBMC samples from trial participants were taken at day 0 and at day 28 after the second dose. The CDR3 regions of human TCRbeta chains were analyzed by immunosequencing. Regarding the original processing steps: TCRs in the repertoires were matched against a reference library of SARS-CoV-2-specific TCRs that had been generated with the MIRA antigen-specificity platform. Breadth was defined as the fraction of unique TCRs that were SARS-CoV-2-associated, and depth was defined as the fraction of total T cells that were SARS-CoV-2-associated. Using the MIRA data, every spike-specific TCR was mapped to the spike region that the TCR reacted to and assigned to either a CD4 or a CD8 class. Log10-transformed breadth and depth values were compared by one-way ANOVA with Sidak's multiple comparisons tests. Not all clones reach the TCRdb copy of this immuneACCESS table, which keeps in-frame sequences only. Checked studies attribute under half of the gap to unresolved V genes and leave the rest unexplained. The DNA gave D and trimming, while V, J and clone size come from that table. The sample records about 130,000 clones, 93% of which are singletons. More than 2.5% of the sample rests with the top ten.

The table lists this clone with a count of one. It lacks a known antigen. The input lacks base qualities; no much larger clone sits a single base away. The clonotype was recovered from an adult in good health. This specimen consisted of peripheral blood, obtained on day 0 of AZD1222 vaccination. This receptor chain uses TRBV6-5 and TRBJ2-1; 8 central bases correspond to TRBD2. The bases are TGTGCCAGCAGCCAACGGGGGGGCGGAGAGCAGTTCTTC. Its protein reads: CASSQRGGGEQFF.